This is a list of T cell receptor beta chains from one sample in a study of blood T cell repertoires in COVID-19. This table comes from immunoSEQ multiplex PCR, and its TCRdb copy is limited to in-frame clones, with some not included. In the table there are under 200,000 clones, 70% to 90% of which are singletons. Sequenced input: peripheral blood. The receptor set was obtained from a man aged 70-80 years with active or convalescent COVID-19. Both conserved end residues are part of each CDR3. The D gene is left open where the match is weak. Clone sizes are given selectively: once, few, many, or a class where the clone is expanded.

J: TRBJ1-2; length: 16; V: TRBV5-5; size: NA; D: TRBD1; CDR3: CASSRFRDSDNYGYTF; DNA: TGTGCCAGCAGTCGATTCCGGGACAGCGATAACTATGGCTACACCTTC
J: TRBJ2-5; length: 15; V: TRBV6-5; size: NA; D: TRBD2; CDR3: CASSYLAGSRETQYF; DNA: TGTGCCAGCAGTTACCTAGCGGGATCTAGGGAGACCCAGTACTTC
J: TRBJ1-1; length: 15; V: TRBV5-1; size: NA; D: NA; CDR3: CASSLGAGEGTEAFF; DNA: TGCGCCAGCAGCTTGGGGGCCGGGGAAGGGACTGAAGCTTTCTTT
J: TRBJ2-7; length: 14; V: TRBV19; size: once; D: NA; CDR3: CASSSGSPLGEQYF; DNA: TGTGCCAGTAGTTCAGGGTCCCCCCTCGGCGAGCAGTACTTC
J: TRBJ2-7; length: 10; V: TRBV6-5; size: NA; D: NA; CDR3: CASSPRAQYF; DNA: TGTGCCAGCAGCCCCCGAGCCCAGTACTTC
J: TRBJ1-4; length: 16; V: TRBV7-8; size: NA; D: TRBD1; CDR3: CASSPRQGSTNEKLFF; DNA: TGTGCCAGCAGCCCCCGACAGGGTTCAACTAATGAAAAACTGTTTTTT
J: TRBJ2-2; length: 19; V: TRBV18; size: NA; D: TRBD2; CDR3: CASSPRRLAGVANTGELFF; DNA: TGTGCCAGCTCACCACGAAGACTAGCGGGGGTTGCGAACACCGGGGAGCTGTTTTTT
J: TRBJ2-3; length: 15; V: TRBV24-1; size: once; D: TRBD1; CDR3: CATSGTGGNTDTQYF; DNA: TGTGCCACCAGTGGGACAGGGGGCAACACAGATACGCAGTATTTT
J: TRBJ2-5; length: 15; V: TRBV3-1/TRBV3-2; size: NA; D: TRBD1; CDR3: CASSHLGQGEETQYF; DNA: TGTGCCAGCAGCCATCTCGGACAGGGGGAAGAGACCCAGTACTTC
J: TRBJ2-5; length: 13; V: TRBV6-5; size: once; D: TRBD1; CDR3: CASRETGMETQYF; DNA: TGTGCCAGCAGAGAGACAGGGATGGAGACCCAGTACTTC
J: TRBJ1-2; length: 15; V: TRBV5-1; size: NA; D: TRBD1; CDR3: CASSSYQGAVDGYTF; DNA: TGCGCCAGCAGCTCATATCAGGGGGCAGTGGATGGCTACACCTTC
J: TRBJ2-7; length: 14; V: TRBV5-1; size: NA; D: NA; CDR3: CASSLEQGSYEQYF; DNA: TGCGCCAGCAGCTTGGAGCAGGGTTCCTACGAGCAGTACTTC
J: TRBJ1-5; length: 13; V: TRBV6-2/TRBV6-3; size: NA; D: NA; CDR3: CASSLLEGQPQHF; DNA: TGTGCCAGCAGCCTCCTCGAGGGTCAGCCCCAGCATTTT
J: TRBJ1-2; length: 13; V: TRBV15; size: NA; D: NA; CDR3: CATSRAGLYGYTF; DNA: TGTGCCACCAGCAGAGCAGGGCTTTATGGCTACACCTTC
J: TRBJ2-5; length: 15; V: TRBV3-1/TRBV3-2; size: few; D: NA; CDR3: CASSQGQVYQETQYF; DNA: TGTGCCAGCAGCCAAGGCCAGGTGTACCAAGAGACCCAGTACTTC
J: TRBJ1-2; length: 15; V: TRBV28; size: NA; D: TRBD1; CDR3: CASSILTGWPGGYTF; DNA: TGTGCCAGCAGTATCCTGACAGGGTGGCCGGGGGGCTACACCTTC
J: TRBJ1-2; length: 16; V: TRBV28; size: NA; D: TRBD1; CDR3: CASSSSTGGFTDGYTF; DNA: TGTGCCAGCAGTTCCTCGACAGGGGGTTTTACGGATGGCTACACCTTC
J: TRBJ2-5; length: 13; V: TRBV5-8; size: NA; D: NA; CDR3: CASSLPNQETQYF; DNA: TGTGCCAGCAGCTTGCCCAACCAAGAGACCCAGTACTTC
J: TRBJ2-5; length: 13; V: TRBV6-2/TRBV6-3; size: few; D: NA; CDR3: CASSYSADVTQYF; DNA: TGTGCCAGCAGTTACTCTGCGGATGTGACCCAGTACTTC
J: TRBJ1-6; length: 16; V: TRBV28; size: NA; D: NA; CDR3: CASIGPSQGSGSPLHF; DNA: TGTGCCAGCATTGGGCCCTCTCAGGGGTCCGGTTCACCCCTCCACTTT
J: TRBJ1-1; length: 15; V: TRBV3-1/TRBV3-2; size: NA; D: NA; CDR3: CASSQVGRPNTEAFF; DNA: TGTGCCAGCAGCCAAGTGGGCAGACCGAACACTGAAGCTTTCTTT
J: TRBJ2-1; length: 15; V: TRBV5-1; size: NA; D: TRBD2; CDR3: CASSLVSGAHNEQFF; DNA: TGCGCCAGCAGCTTGGTAAGCGGGGCCCACAATGAGCAGTTCTTC
J: TRBJ2-7; length: 13; V: TRBV6-2/TRBV6-3; size: few; D: NA; CDR3: CASSYSAGYEQYF; DNA: TGTGCCAGCAGTTACTCTGCAGGCTACGAGCAGTACTTC
J: TRBJ1-2; length: 15; V: TRBV28; size: NA; D: NA; CDR3: CASSLSHSFNYGYTF; DNA: TGTGCCAGCAGTTTATCGCACAGTTTTAACTATGGCTACACCTTC
J: TRBJ1-2; length: 15; V: TRBV7-2; size: NA; D: TRBD1; CDR3: CASSLAARQGGGYTF; DNA: TGTGCCAGCAGCTTAGCGGCCCGACAGGGTGGCGGCTACACCTTC
J: TRBJ2-1; length: 18; V: TRBV6-2/TRBV6-3; size: NA; D: NA; CDR3: CASSYGTGDPWSYNEQFF; DNA: TGTGCCAGCAGTTACGGAACGGGGGACCCTTGGTCCTACAATGAGCAGTTCTTC
J: TRBJ2-7; length: 12; V: TRBV11-2; size: NA; D: NA; CDR3: CASSLGRYEQYF; DNA: TGTGCCAGCAGCTTAGGTCGGTACGAGCAGTACTTC
J: TRBJ1-2; length: 13; V: TRBV18; size: NA; D: TRBD1; CDR3: CASSPGQGDGYTF; DNA: TGTGCCAGCTCACCGGGACAGGGCGATGGCTACACCTTC
J: TRBJ2-7; length: 15; V: TRBV6-5; size: NA; D: TRBD2; CDR3: CASSQRTSENYEQYF; DNA: TGTGCCAGCAGTCAAAGGACTAGCGAGAACTACGAGCAGTACTTC
J: TRBJ1-6; length: 17; V: TRBV9; size: NA; D: TRBD1; CDR3: CASSVGGTGGYNSPLHF; DNA: TGTGCCAGCAGCGTAGGGGGTACAGGGGGATATAATTCACCCCTCCACTTT
J: TRBJ1-5; length: 12; V: TRBV11-2; size: NA; D: NA; CDR3: CASSLGDQPQHF; DNA: TGTGCCAGCAGCTTAGGAGATCAGCCCCAGCATTTT
J: TRBJ2-2; length: 15; V: TRBV29-1; size: NA; D: TRBD2; CDR3: CSGVLAGGPIGELFF; DNA: TGCAGCGGCGTACTAGCGGGGGGGCCTATCGGGGAGCTGTTTTTT
J: TRBJ2-2; length: 14; V: TRBV27; size: NA; D: TRBD1; CDR3: CASRDRVVTGELFF; DNA: TGTGCCAGTAGGGACAGGGTTGTCACCGGGGAGCTGTTTTTT
J: TRBJ1-5; length: 15; V: TRBV18; size: NA; D: TRBD1; CDR3: CASSGRQGLDQPQHF; DNA: TGTGCCAGCTCAGGTCGACAGGGTCTTGATCAGCCCCAGCATTTT
J: TRBJ1-5; length: 16; V: TRBV24-1; size: NA; D: NA; CDR3: CATSDPRAGDNQPQHF; DNA: TGTGCCACCAGTGACCCACGGGCGGGGGATAATCAGCCCCAGCATTTT
J: TRBJ2-2; length: 15; V: TRBV9; size: NA; D: TRBD1; CDR3: CASSGGTANTGELFF; DNA: TGTGCCAGCAGCGGAGGGACAGCGAACACCGGGGAGCTGTTTTTT
J: TRBJ2-7; length: 15; V: TRBV4-3; size: NA; D: TRBD2; CDR3: CASSQGVGGIYEQYF; DNA: TGCGCCAGCAGCCAAGGGGTCGGGGGGATCTACGAGCAGTACTTC
J: TRBJ1-6; length: 16; V: TRBV5-1; size: NA; D: NA; CDR3: CASSLDGSSYNSPLHF; DNA: TGCGCCAGCAGCTTGGACGGGAGCTCCTATAATTCACCCCTCCACTTT
J: TRBJ1-1; length: 14; V: TRBV6-5; size: NA; D: NA; CDR3: CASSGAAINTEAFF; DNA: TGTGCCAGCAGCGGAGCAGCCATAAACACTGAAGCTTTCTTT
J: TRBJ2-3; length: 14; V: TRBV7-2; size: NA; D: NA; CDR3: CASAGYPDSDTQYF; DNA: TGTGCCAGCGCGGGGTATCCTGACTCAGATACGCAGTATTTT
J: TRBJ2-3; length: 17; V: TRBV9; size: NA; D: TRBD2; CDR3: CASSSPPGGSVTDTQYF; DNA: TGTGCCAGCAGCTCCCCTCCGGGGGGATCCGTCACAGATACGCAGTATTTT
J: TRBJ1-4; length: 15; V: TRBV4-3; size: NA; D: TRBD1; CDR3: CASSQSTGGGEKLFF; DNA: TGCGCCAGCAGCCAATCCACAGGGGGTGGTGAAAAACTGTTTTTT
J: TRBJ2-2; length: 12; V: TRBV13; size: NA; D: NA; CDR3: CACGRNTGELFF; DNA: TGTGCCTGCGGGCGCAACACCGGGGAGCTGTTTTTT
J: TRBJ1-1; length: 13; V: TRBV19; size: NA; D: TRBD1; CDR3: CASSIVTGGYAFF; DNA: TGTGCCAGTAGTATTGTGACAGGGGGCTATGCTTTCTTT
J: TRBJ1-6; length: 14; V: TRBV28; size: NA; D: TRBD1; CDR3: CASNRGQINSPLHF; DNA: TGTGCCAGTAACCGGGGACAGATTAATTCACCCCTCCACTTT
J: TRBJ2-5; length: 16; V: TRBV6-2/TRBV6-3; size: NA; D: TRBD1; CDR3: CASSSRGGQGMVTQYF; DNA: TGTGCCAGCAGTTCACGCGGGGGACAGGGGATGGTGACCCAGTACTTC
J: TRBJ1-1; length: 14; V: TRBV7-2; size: few; D: NA; CDR3: CASSLGGPQGTAFF; DNA: TGTGCCAGCAGCTTAGGAGGCCCTCAGGGGACAGCTTTCTTT
J: TRBJ2-1; length: 14; V: TRBV24-1; size: NA; D: NA; CDR3: CATIDYWVGDEQFF; DNA: TGTGCCACCATAGATTACTGGGTCGGGGATGAGCAGTTCTTC
J: TRBJ2-5; length: 15; V: TRBV28; size: NA; D: TRBD2; CDR3: CASHASGFMTETQYF; DNA: TGTGCCTCCCATGCTAGCGGGTTTATGACGGAGACCCAGTACTTC
J: TRBJ2-7; length: 15; V: TRBV27; size: NA; D: TRBD2; CDR3: CASSPLLAGASEQYF; DNA: TGTGCCAGCAGTCCACTACTAGCGGGGGCGAGTGAGCAGTACTTC
J: TRBJ1-1; length: 15; V: TRBV6-5; size: NA; D: TRBD1; CDR3: CASRADRGRGTEAFF; DNA: TGTGCCAGCAGGGCCGACAGGGGGCGCGGCACTGAAGCTTTCTTT
J: TRBJ2-7; length: 14; V: TRBV7-9; size: NA; D: TRBD2; CDR3: CASSLTSGSSEQYF; DNA: TGTGCCAGCAGCTTGACCAGCGGGAGTTCCGAGCAGTACTTC